Below are 26 T cell receptor beta chains sequenced from a single sample in a study of identical twins. TCRdb recomputed calls from the 5' RACE reads with MiXCR, one row per CDR3 protein. This table holds a few hundred thousand distinct CDR3 sequences, approximately 7.1% found once. This sample also belongs to another study, concerning T cells expressing NK-cell markers.

The sequencing sample was made of CD8+ T cells sorted from blood. The receptors shown here come from a woman aged 18-29 years in good health.

This clonotype was seen a few times. The chain has TRBV7-9 and TRBJ2-1; 8 bases align to TRBD2. The CDR3 has 15 residues. The germline gives CDR1 SEHNR, CDR2 FQNEAQ (reference sequence). The V segment lost 5 bases and the J segment 3 bases; nucleotides outside the gene matches: 6. The DNA of the CDR3 is TGTGCCAGCAGCCTGAGAAGCGGGGGCTACAATGAGCAGTTCTTC. Its protein product is CASSLRSGGYNEQFF.

This clonotype appeared a few times. For the CDR3, the DNA is TGTGCCAGCAGCCTCCCCGGTACAGAAGCCTACGAGCAGTACTTC. Protein: CASSLPGTEAYEQYF. This sequence joins TRBV7-9 and TRBJ2-7; D unresolved. Germline loops: CDR1 SEHNR, CDR2 FQNEAQ (reference sequence). The CDR3 sequence is 15 residues long. V lost 5 bases to trimming and J lost 2 bases, with 16 bases between them.

This clonotype was counted many times. The chain combines TRBV12-3 or TRBV12-4 with TRBJ2-5; D gene unclear. This CDR3 contains 11 residues. V was shortened by 4 bases and J by 5 bases, with 5 bases between the two germline ends. CDR3 nucleotides: TGTGCCAGCAGTTCGTGGGAGACCCAGTACTTC. As protein: CASSSWETQYF.

The chain carries TRBV27 and TRBJ1-5; D not certain. The germline V gene encodes CDR1 MNHEY and CDR2 SMNVEV (reference sequence). The CDR3 runs to 13 residues. V lost 0 bases to trimming and J lost 3 bases, with 3 bases between them. The CDR3 sequence is CASSLSFNQPQHF. For the CDR3, the DNA is TGTGCCAGCAGTTTATCGTTCAATCAGCCCCAGCATTTT.

The chain has TRBV4-2 and TRBJ1-1; unclear D gene. Germline V gene data show CDR1 as LGHNA and CDR2 as YNFKEQ. CDR3 length: 14 residues. The V gene lost 1 base and the J gene lost 4 bases, with 10 bases spanning the gap. The CDR3 DNA reads as TGTGCCAGCAGCCAAGTGGGAGAGGGCACTGAAGCTTTCTTT. This sequence encodes CASSQVGEGTEAFF.

The V and J genes are TRBV11-2 and TRBJ2-1, with D perhaps TRBD2 (5 bases). V lost 5 bases, J lost 6 bases, and 17 bases lay in between. CDR3 length: 15 residues. The germline V gene has CDR1 SGHAT and CDR2 FQNNGV. The CDR3 protein is CASSPRPSLSNEQFF. The CDR3 bases are TGTGCCAGCAGCCCCCGGCCTAGCTTATCCAATGAGCAGTTCTTC.

This clonotype has ten or more counts. V gene TRBV27 combines with J gene TRBJ2-1; D not certain. Per germline, CDR1 MNHEY and CDR2 SMNVEV (reference sequence). The CDR3 is 13 amino acids. Trimming stripped 3 bases from V and 6 bases from J, with 9 bases between. The CDR3 sequence: CASSLSSINEQFF. In DNA, the CDR3 is TGTGCCAGCAGTTTGTCCAGCATCAATGAGCAGTTCTTC.

V and J are TRBV7-9 and TRBJ2-3; a weak D match, TRBD2 (7 bases). The V and J ends lost 4 bases and 3 bases respectively, with 17 bases between them. Germline values: CDR1 SEHNR, CDR2 FQNEAQ (reference sequence). This CDR3 is 16 amino acids long. CDR3 DNA: TGTGCCAGCAGCTCCGGAAGGGGGGGCCCTACAGATACGCAGTATTTT. Amino acid sequence: CASSSGRGGPTDTQYF.

J is TRBJ2-1 and V is TRBV12-3 or TRBV12-4; 9 bases are a match to TRBD2. With V trimmed by 5 bases and J by 4 bases, 9 bases remained unmatched. The CDR3 spans 16 residues. This CDR3 is CASSPAGLAGYNEQFF. CDR3 nucleotides: TGTGCCAGCAGTCCCGCCGGGCTAGCGGGATACAATGAGCAGTTCTTC.

This clonotype was found many times. V and J are TRBV29-1 and TRBJ2-2; 7 bases are shared with TRBD1. Trimming cost V 4 bases and J 4 bases; bases outside gene matches: 9. Germline CDR1 SQVTM, CDR2 ANQGSEA. The CDR3 totals 15 residues. The CDR3 spells CSVVAGGKGTGELFF. In DNA form, the CDR3 reads TGCAGCGTTGTCGCAGGGGGAAAGGGCACCGGGGAGCTGTTTTTT.

This clonotype was seen at least ten times. The genes are TRBV6-6 and TRBJ2-7; D uncertain. This CDR3 has 10 amino acids. Germline CDR1 and CDR2: MNHNY and SVGAGI (reference sequence). V was clipped by 8 bases and J by 6 bases, with 8 bases between them. This CDR3 is CASGWVEQYF. CDR3 sequence (DNA): TGTGCCAGCGGGTGGGTCGAGCAGTACTTC.

The table lists this clonotype with a few counts. The chain couples TRBV9 to TRBJ2-3; D uncertain. The V end lost 3 bases, the J end lost 1 base, and 3 bases lay between the germline ends. This CDR3 is 12 amino acids long. Germline CDR1 reads SGDLS; CDR2 reads YYNGEE. CDR3 DNA sequence: TGTGCCAGCAGCGGCCGCACAGATACGCAGTATTTT. Translated: CASSGRTDTQYF.

This clonotype was found many times. The chain employs TRBV7-8 and TRBJ2-7; tentatively, D is TRBD1 (7 bases). Trimming cost V 2 bases and J 0 bases, with 17 bases left between them. The CDR3 is 17 amino acids. CDR1 is SGHVS, CDR2 FQNEAQ, per germline. This CDR3 reads CASSLPSRGALSYEQYF. In DNA form, the CDR3 reads TGTGCCAGCAGCTTACCCTCCAGGGGGGCCCTCTCCTACGAGCAGTACTTC.

This clonotype was counted between two and nine times. The rearrangement joins TRBV19 to TRBJ2-2; the D gene is possibly TRBD2 (5 bases). CDR3 length: 13 amino acids. Looked up from germline, CDR1 is LNHDA and CDR2 is SQIVND (reference sequence). V gave up 7 bases and J gave up 7 bases, with 13 bases separating them. The CDR3: CASMFVRDGELFF. The CDR3 DNA reads as TGTGCCAGTATGTTCGTGAGGGACGGGGAGCTGTTTTTT.

This clonotype has more than one count but fewer than ten. The rearrangement joins TRBV4-1 to TRBJ2-5; D remains unclear. The CDR3 is 15 residues long. Germline V gene sequence: CDR1 MGHRA, CDR2 YSYEKL. Trimming stripped 1 base from V and 5 bases from J, with 14 bases between. The CDR3 spells CASSQGVILVETQYF. Written as DNA, the CDR3 is TGCGCCAGCAGCCAAGGGGTTATTCTCGTGGAGACCCAGTACTTC.

At least ten counts were recorded for this clonotype. The CDR3 DNA sequence: TGCAGCGTTGAAGACCAGGGGGCCCTCTCCACAGATACGCAGTATTTT. This gives the protein CSVEDQGALSTDTQYF. This sequence joins TRBV29-1 and TRBJ2-3; 8 bases line up with TRBD1. V shed 0 bases and J 2 bases; nucleotides not matched to a gene: 7. Germline V CDR1 and CDR2: SQVTM, ANQGSEA. CDR3 size: 16 residues.

The V and J genes are TRBV20-1 and TRBJ2-7, with a possible D match to TRBD2 (6 bases). The CDR3 sequence is 13 residues long. V lost 1 base and J lost 2, with 9 bases in between. CDR1 DFQATT and CDR2 SNEGSKA come from the germline V gene (reference sequence). CDR3 coding DNA: TGCAGTGCTAGAGGACTAGAAACCTACGAGCAGTACTTC. Amino acids: CSARGLETYEQYF.

This clonotype has at least ten counts. The V gene is TRBV2, the J gene TRBJ1-1; D is possibly TRBD1 (6 bases). Trimming left V 1 base short and J 4 bases short, with 10 bases between. Germline CDR1 and CDR2: SNHLY and FYNNEI. The CDR3 is 14 residues long. The CDR3 sequence: CASSEDGGVTEAFF. DNA of the CDR3: TGTGCCAGCAGTGAAGATGGGGGCGTCACTGAAGCTTTCTTT.

This clonotype was picked up many times. The rearrangement uses TRBV12-3 or TRBV12-4 and TRBJ1-1; D not certain. CDR3 length equals 12 residues. Trimming pared 2 bases from V and 8 bases from J, leaving 9 bases between. CDR3 bases: TGTGCCAGCAGTTTACTCACAAGGGAAGCTTTCTTT. Protein product: CASSLLTREAFF.

The chain carries TRBV5-1 and TRBJ2-3; 10 bases line up with TRBD1. Germline trimming cut 2 bases from V and 5 bases from J; bases unmatched to any gene: 5. The CDR3 is 15 amino acids. Germline V CDR1 and CDR2: SGHRS, YFSETQ. The CDR3 here is CASSLPGQGQDTQYF. CDR3 sequence (DNA): TGCGCCAGCAGCTTACCGGGACAGGGGCAAGATACGCAGTATTTT. Together with reference TRBV5-1 and TRBJ2-3, the CDR3 gives the full variable domain: KAGVTQTPRYLIKTRGQQVTLSCSPISGHRSVSWYQQTPGQGLQFLFEYFSETQRNKGNFPGRFSGRQFSNSRSEMNVSTLELGDSALYLCASSLPGQGQDTQYFGPGTRLTVL.

This clonotype has more than one count but fewer than ten. The chain carries TRBV19 and TRBJ2-1; tentative D call: TRBD2 (7 bases). V gave up 3 bases and J gave up 7 bases, with 13 bases separating them. The CDR3 is made up of 14 amino acids. CDR1 and CDR2 (germline): LNHDA, SQIVND (reference sequence). In DNA, the CDR3 is TGTGCCAGTAGTATCCTTGGGGGGGCGAATGAGCAGTTCTTC. This translates into CASSILGGANEQFF.

This clonotype came up a few times. The CDR3 here is CASSHRQSSYEQYF. The CDR3 region has the DNA TGTGCCAGCAGCCACCGACAGAGCTCCTACGAGCAGTACTTC. The gene calls are TRBV3-1 and TRBJ2-7, with a weak D call TRBD1 (5 bases). Trimming cost V 3 bases and J 0 bases, with 9 bases left between them. This CDR3 has 14 residues. Germline V gene sequence: CDR1 LGHDT, CDR2 YNNKEL (reference sequence).

This clonotype was picked up a small number of times. The chain links TRBV4-2 to TRBJ2-2; a possible D gene is TRBD1 (5 bases). In germline, CDR1 is LGHNA, CDR2 YNFKEQ. This CDR3 comprises 14 residues. V was trimmed by 3 bases and J by 5 bases, leaving 10 bases between them. The CDR3 region has the DNA TGTGCCAGCAGCCAGCTCGCAGGGACCGGGGAGCTGTTTTTT. It specifies CASSQLAGTGELFF.

This clonotype was observed a few times. V gene TRBV12-3 or TRBV12-4 combines with J gene TRBJ1-4; the D is unclear. The CDR3 runs to 16 residues. Trimming pared 2 bases from V and 7 bases from J, leaving 17 bases between. This CDR3 reads CASSLNLGFLSEKLFF. Written as DNA, the CDR3 is TGTGCCAGCAGTTTAAATCTGGGTTTTCTGAGTGAAAAACTGTTTTTT.

The sample holds many counts of this clonotype. The genes are TRBV5-1 and TRBJ2-1; either TRBD1 or TRBD2 may fit D (5 bases each). The CDR3 covers 14 residues. Between the trimmed V and J ends, which lost 7 bases and 10 bases, there was a span of 21 bases. Germline CDR1 is SGHRS and CDR2 is YFSETQ. The CDR3 DNA reads as TGCGCCAGCGGGTTAGGGGAGCACGCTTACGAGCAGTTCTTC. Translation: CASGLGEHAYEQFF. The whole variable domain, filled in from reference TRBV5-1 and TRBJ2-1, reads KAGVTQTPRYLIKTRGQQVTLSCSPISGHRSVSWYQQTPGQGLQFLFEYFSETQRNKGNFPGRFSGRQFSNSRSEMNVSTLELGDSALYLCASGLGEHAYEQFFGPGTRLTVL.

This clonotype was counted only a few times. V is TRBV20-1 and J is TRBJ2-1; 10 bases match TRBD2. CDR3 length equals 14 residues. CDR1 and CDR2 (germline): DFQATT, SNEGSKA (reference sequence). The V segment lost 3 bases and the J segment 7 bases; nucleotides outside the gene matches: 6. CDR3 protein: CSARERGGGNEQFF. As DNA, the CDR3 is TGCAGTGCTAGGGAGCGGGGGGGCGGAAATGAGCAGTTCTTC.